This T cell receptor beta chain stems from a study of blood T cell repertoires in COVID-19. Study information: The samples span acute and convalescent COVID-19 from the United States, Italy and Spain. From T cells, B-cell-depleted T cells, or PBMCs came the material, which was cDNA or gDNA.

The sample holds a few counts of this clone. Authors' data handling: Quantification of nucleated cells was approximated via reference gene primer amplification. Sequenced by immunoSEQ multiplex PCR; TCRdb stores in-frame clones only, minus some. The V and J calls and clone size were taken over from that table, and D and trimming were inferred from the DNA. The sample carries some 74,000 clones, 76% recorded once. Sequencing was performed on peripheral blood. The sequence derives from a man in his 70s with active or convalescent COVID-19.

The CDR3, as DNA: TGTGCCTCCTCGTCCGGGGAAATCTATGGCTACACCTTC. The encoded protein is CASSSGEIYGYTF. V and J are TRBV28 and TRBJ1-2, with unresolved D. Germline V gives CDR1 MDHEN, CDR2 SYDVKM. The CDR3 has 13 amino acids. V shed 11 bases and J shed 4 bases, with 17 bases lying between them.